The 20 T cell receptor beta chains in this list originate from one sample, sequenced in a study of regulatory T cells in long-lasting Graves disease. Time point indicated: newly diagnosed GD, antithyroid drugs for less than 3 months. Preparation of the TCR library used RNA extracted from PBMCs. iRepertoire HTBI primers and Arm-PCR of CDR3 regions built TCR beta libraries. One entry per CDR3 protein results from TCRdb running MiXCR on the multiplex PCR reads. The sample shows almost 450,000 distinct CDR3 sequences, about 17% of them seen only once. This same sample was also taken into another study, of T cells in Graves' hyperthyroidism and ophthalmopathy.

The sequences come from peripheral blood mononuclear cells (PBMCs), collected at new diagnosis, from a patient treated with antithyroid drugs. The receptors shown here come from a woman in her 30s with Graves disease.

This clonotype was counted ten times or more. This CDR3 reads CASRRLGQDEYNEQFF. The CDR3 bases are TGTGCCAGCAGGCGACTTGGACAGGACGAGTACAATGAGCAGTTCTTC. The chain carries TRBV3-1 and TRBJ2-1; TRBD1 agrees at 7 bases. The CDR3 loop spans 16 amino acids. V lost 6 bases, J lost 4 bases, and 12 bases stayed unmatched. Germline CDR1 reads LGHDT; CDR2 reads YNNKEL (reference sequence).

The gene calls are TRBV7-9 and TRBJ2-1; possibly TRBD1 for D (5 bases). Germline V gene lookup returns CDR1 SEHNR and CDR2 FQNEAQ (reference sequence). This CDR3 comprises 14 residues. Trimming removed 3 bases from V and 2 bases from J, with 8 bases in between. CDR3 region: CASSFDSAYNEQFF. The CDR3, as DNA: TGTGCCAGCAGCTTCGACAGTGCCTACAATGAGCAGTTCTTC.

At least ten counts were recorded for this clonotype. This chain connects TRBV18 to TRBJ2-5; D is unresolved. Germline-derived CDR1 and CDR2 are KGHSH and LQKENI. V gave up 3 bases and J gave up 4 bases, with 9 bases separating them. The length of the CDR3 is 13 residues. As DNA, the CDR3 is TGTGCCAGCTCACCTCTGGTAGGAGAGACCCAGTACTTC. It codes for CASSPLVGETQYF.

This clonotype was seen repeatedly, ten times or more. This sequence joins TRBV24-1 and TRBJ2-1; weak D call: TRBD2 (5 bases). CDR3 length: 13 residues. Deletions cut 1 base from V and 7 bases from J, with 7 bases between. Germline values: CDR1 KGHDR, CDR2 SFDVKD. The CDR3 bases are TGTGCCACCAGTGATTTCCGGAGGAATGAGCAGTTCTTC. It encodes CATSDFRRNEQFF.

At least ten counts were recorded for this clonotype. This chain connects TRBV28 to TRBJ1-3; no clear D. Between the trimmed V and J ends, which lost 5 bases and 2 bases, there was a span of 10 bases. There are 14 residues in the CDR3. Germline V gene sequence: CDR1 MDHEN, CDR2 SYDVKM. The CDR3 DNA follows: TGTGCCAGCAGTGAGCAGGCCGCTGGAAACACCATATATTTT. Protein: CASSEQAAGNTIYF.

This clonotype was seen many times. This CDR3 is CASSPGQEKLFF. The CDR3 region has the DNA TGTGCCAGCAGCCCCGGACAGGAAAAACTGTTTTTT. This rearrangement joins TRBV3-1 to TRBJ1-4; D perhaps matches TRBD1 (6 bases). Trimming left V 4 bases short and J 8 bases short, with 8 bases between. The CDR3 spans 12 residues. The germline V gene encodes CDR1 LGHDT and CDR2 YNNKEL (reference sequence).

This clonotype was recorded many times. V gene TRBV11-2 combines with J gene TRBJ1-1; no clear D gene. This CDR3 contains 13 residues. Trimming pared 5 bases from V and 7 bases from J, leaving 14 bases between. CDR1 SGHAT and CDR2 FQNNGV come from the germline V gene. Written as DNA, the CDR3 is TGTGCCAGCAGCCCTGTGCTGGGCAGTGAAGCTTTCTTT. Its translation: CASSPVLGSEAFF. The entire variable domain, with the rest obtained from reference TRBV11-2 and TRBJ1-1, is as follows: EAGVAQSPRYKIIEKRQSVAFWCNPISGHATLYWYQQILGQGPKLLIQFQNNGVVDDSQLPKDRFSAERLKGVDSTLKIQPAKLEDSAVYLCASSPVLGSEAFFGQGTRLTVV.

The sample holds a few counts of this clonotype. This chain uses TRBV15 with TRBJ1-5; D gene ambiguous. Per the germline V gene, CDR1 is LNHNV and CDR2 is YYDKDF (reference sequence). With 0 bases removed from V and 0 bases from J, the gap between germline ends came to 12 bases. The CDR3 has 17 residues. CDR3 sequence (DNA): TGTGCCACCAGCAGAGATTCGGGATTAGTTAGCAATCAGCCCCAGCATTTT. It is translated as CATSRDSGLVSNQPQHF. Combining the CDR3 with reference TRBV15 and TRBJ1-5 gives the whole variable domain DAMVIQNPRYQVTQFGKPVTLSCSQTLNHNVMYWYQQKSSQAPKLLFHYYDKDFNNEADTPDNFQSRRPNTSFCFLDIRSPGLGDTAMYLCATSRDSGLVSNQPQHFGDGTRLSIL.

The sample holds many counts of this clonotype. The rearrangement links TRBV6-1 to TRBJ2-7, with 12 nucleotides matching TRBD1. This CDR3 is built from 19 residues. Looked up from germline, CDR1 is MNHNS and CDR2 is SASEGT. V lost 6 bases and J lost 1; bases outside the gene matches: 16. The CDR3, as DNA: TGTGCCAGCAGGGCGACCCGGGACAGGGGGCGCGGAGGGTCCTACGAGCAGTACTTC. Its translation is CASRATRDRGRGGSYEQYF.

The V call is TRBV27, the J call TRBJ2-2; 8 bases fit TRBD2. V shed 7 bases and J 5 bases; nucleotides not matched to a gene: 12. The CDR3 consists of 16 residues. CDR1 is MNHEY, CDR2 SMNVEV, per germline (reference sequence). This chain's CDR3 is CASKISSGLHTGELFF. The CDR3 DNA is TGTGCCAGCAAAATATCTAGCGGGTTGCATACCGGGGAGCTGTTTTTT.

This clonotype was seen repeatedly, ten times or more. V usage is TRBV28 and J usage is TRBJ2-7; 13 positions match TRBD2. Per the germline V gene, CDR1 is MDHEN and CDR2 is SYDVKM. CDR3 length equals 15 residues. V gave up 0 bases and J gave up 12 bases; unmatched junction bases: 8. CDR3 sequence reads: CASSLWGTSGEHGYF. The CDR3 DNA is TGTGCCAGCAGTTTATGGGGGACTAGCGGGGAGCATGGGTACTTC.

The table lists this clonotype with many counts. The gene calls are TRBV5-1 and TRBJ2-1; D remains ambiguous. Trimming left V 0 bases short and J 4 bases short, with 11 bases between. CDR1 is SGHRS, CDR2 YFSETQ, per germline. The CDR3 is 15 residues long. The CDR3, as DNA: TGCGCCAGCAGCTTGGAGGAGCCCTTTTACAATGAGCAGTTCTTC. Residues: CASSLEEPFYNEQFF. The whole variable domain, filled in from reference TRBV5-1 and TRBJ2-1, reads KAGVTQTPRYLIKTRGQQVTLSCSPISGHRSVSWYQQTPGQGLQFLFEYFSETQRNKGNFPGRFSGRQFSNSRSEMNVSTLELGDSALYLCASSLEEPFYNEQFFGPGTRLTVL.

CDR3 coding DNA: TGCGCCAGCTCCCTGTGGGCATTTGAGGGGATGAACACTGAAGCTTTCTTT. Translated, it gives CASSLWAFEGMNTEAFF. The chain couples TRBV10-1 to TRBJ1-1, with D perhaps TRBD1 (5 bases). The CDR3 runs 17 residues. The V and J ends lost 8 bases and 0 bases respectively, with 22 bases between them. Looked up from germline, CDR1 is WNHNN and CDR2 is SYGVQD (reference sequence).

J is TRBJ1-3 and V is TRBV4-1; D is unclear. This CDR3 region has 16 residues. Trimming left V 0 bases short and J 0 bases short, with 9 bases between. CDR1 and CDR2 (germline): MGHRA, YSYEKL. Here the CDR3 DNA reads TGCGCCAGCAGCCAAGAAAGGATAAGCTCTGGAAACACCATATATTTT. It specifies CASSQERISSGNTIYF.

This clonotype was counted at least ten times. The V and J genes are TRBV6-5 and TRBJ2-3; D ambiguous. Trimming removed 2 bases at V and 4 bases at J, with 7 bases between. The CDR3 has 13 amino acids. CDR1 and CDR2 from the germline V gene are MNHEY and SVGAGI. CDR3 amino acids: CASSYQYADTQYF. Here the CDR3 DNA reads TGTGCCAGCAGTTACCAATATGCAGATACGCAGTATTTT.

Ten or more counts support this clonotype. A much larger clone lies a single base off, so this may be a read error. The V gene is TRBV19, the J gene TRBJ1-5; D call uncertain. This CDR3 contains 13 residues. The V end lost 9 bases, the J end lost 1 base, and 10 bases lay between the germline ends. Germline V gene lookup returns CDR1 LNHDA and CDR2 SQIVND (reference sequence). In nucleotides, the CDR3 is TGTGCCAGCAGCATGGACAGCAATCAGCCCCAGCATTTT. Translated, it gives CASSMDSNQPQHF.

This clonotype was seen ten or more times. Here the CDR3 DNA reads TGTGCCAGCAGCCCTCTGGTAGGACAGGACATACCTTACGAGCAGTACTTC. It specifies CASSPLVGQDIPYEQYF. The chain employs TRBV7-9 and TRBJ2-7; 7 bases agree with TRBD1. This CDR3 has 17 amino acids. J lost 4 bases, V lost 5 bases, and 17 bases had no gene match. Germline CDR1 is SEHNR and CDR2 is FQNEAQ (reference sequence).

Worth noting for this clonotype: It may be a read error: a sequence one base away is much more abundant. This sequence joins TRBV5-1 and TRBJ2-1; TRBD2 matches 15 bases. V shed 3 bases and J 9 bases; nucleotides not matched to a gene: 10. Germline CDR1 reads SGHRS; CDR2 reads YFSETQ. The CDR3 has 17 amino acids. The CDR3 sequence: CASSSSRGLAGGGEQFF. CDR3 DNA: TGCGCCAGCAGCTCATCCCGGGGACTAGCGGGAGGAGGTGAGCAGTTCTTC.

The rearrangement joins TRBV7-9 to TRBJ2-1, with D possibly matching TRBD2 (5 bases). The CDR3 covers 12 residues. Deletions cut 4 bases from V and 8 bases from J, with 9 bases between. CDR1 is SEHNR, CDR2 FQNEAQ, per germline (reference sequence). The CDR3 sequence: CASSWTDHEQFF. The CDR3 coding sequence is TGTGCCAGCAGCTGGACTGATCATGAGCAGTTCTTC.

The CDR3 sequence: CASTLMGDYGYTF. The DNA of the CDR3 is TGTGCCAGTACTCTTATGGGGGACTATGGCTACACCTTC. The V call is TRBV19, the J call TRBJ1-2; tentative D call: TRBD1 (5 bases). Looked up from germline, CDR1 is LNHDA and CDR2 is SQIVND (reference sequence). The CDR3 length is 13 residues. With 7 bases removed from V and 3 bases from J, the gap between germline ends came to 12 bases.